This is a list of T cell receptor beta chains from one sample in a study of cytomegalovirus exposure and HLA in healthy donors. Produced via immunoSEQ multiplex PCR; TCRdb's table is partial and in-frame only. The table includes some 170,000 clones, around 81% detected once. Sequenced material: PBMCs. The receptors shown here come from a woman in her twenties or thirties in good health and CMV-seronegative. Each CDR3 is given with its conserved first and last residue. The D gene is left open where the match is weak. A clone size is listed for some rows: how often the clone was seen (once, few, many), or a class if it is expanded.

clone size: .
V gene: TRBV9
J gene: TRBJ2-3
D gene: .
CDR3 DNA: TGTGCCAGCAGCGTAGATCGAGATACGCAGTATTTT
CDR3 protein: CASSVDRDTQYF

clone size: .
V gene: TRBV6-4
J gene: TRBJ2-2
D gene: TRBD2
CDR3 DNA: TGTGCCAGCAGCTCCCTAGCGGGAGAGGACACCGGGGAGCTGTTTTTT
CDR3 protein: CASSSLAGEDTGELFF

clone size: .
V gene: TRBV5-6
J gene: TRBJ2-7
D gene: TRBD2
CDR3 DNA: TGTGCCAGCAGCTTGTTCTCAGCCTCGGGGGGAGAGCAGTACTTC
CDR3 protein: CASSLFSASGGEQYF

clone size: .
V gene: TRBV5-8
J gene: TRBJ1-5
D gene: .
CDR3 DNA: TGTGCCAGCAGCTTGATAGCGAGGACAGATAGCAATCAGCCCCAGCATTTT
CDR3 protein: CASSLIARTDSNQPQHF

clone size: .
V gene: TRBV2
J gene: TRBJ1-2
D gene: .
CDR3 DNA: TGTGCCAGCAGTGAACGAGAGGCAGGGGATGCCTATGGCTACACCTTC
CDR3 protein: CASSEREAGDAYGYTF

clone size: once
V gene: TRBV5-1
J gene: TRBJ2-3
D gene: TRBD2
CDR3 DNA: TGCGCCAGCAGCCTGACGGGACTAGCGGCCACAGATACGCAGTATTTT
CDR3 protein: CASSLTGLAATDTQYF

clone size: .
V gene: TRBV5-4
J gene: TRBJ2-7
D gene: TRBD1
CDR3 DNA: TGTGCCAGCAGCTCGACAGGGAGCTCCTACGAGCAGTACTTC
CDR3 protein: CASSSTGSSYEQYF

clone size: .
V gene: TRBV28
J gene: TRBJ2-7
D gene: TRBD1
CDR3 DNA: TGTGCCAGCAGCCCAGGGGGTCAGGGTACCTACGAGCAGTACTTC
CDR3 protein: CASSPGGQGTYEQYF

clone size: .
V gene: TRBV6-1
J gene: TRBJ2-7
D gene: TRBD1
CDR3 DNA: TGTGCCAGCAGTGAAGGACAGGGTGGCTACGAGCAGTACTTC
CDR3 protein: CASSEGQGGYEQYF

clone size: .
V gene: TRBV5-4
J gene: TRBJ2-3
D gene: .
CDR3 DNA: TGTGCCAGCAGCTCGGGTACCCGGCCAGATACGCAGTATTTT
CDR3 protein: CASSSGTRPDTQYF

clone size: .
V gene: TRBV10-3
J gene: TRBJ1-1
D gene: .
CDR3 DNA: TGTGCCATCAGCCAAACAGGGTCGGGCACTGAAGCTTTCTTT
CDR3 protein: CAISQTGSGTEAFF

clone size: .
V gene: TRBV9
J gene: TRBJ2-7
D gene: TRBD1
CDR3 DNA: TGTGCCAGCAGCGTCGGTCCGGGACAGGGGAAGGACGAGCAGTACTTC
CDR3 protein: CASSVGPGQGKDEQYF

clone size: .
V gene: TRBV18
J gene: TRBJ1-3
D gene: TRBD1
CDR3 DNA: TGTGCCAGCCAGACAGGGTCTGGAAACACCATATATTTT
CDR3 protein: CASQTGSGNTIYF

clone size: .
V gene: TRBV27
J gene: TRBJ2-5
D gene: .
CDR3 DNA: TGTGCCAGCAGTTTAACGGGAACCCTAAAAGAGACCCAGTACTTC
CDR3 protein: CASSLTGTLKETQYF

clone size: .
V gene: TRBV11-1
J gene: TRBJ2-3
D gene: .
CDR3 DNA: TGTGCCAGCAGAGAAACAGCTCCGCGGACTCTCGCAGATACGCAGTATTTT
CDR3 protein: CASRETAPRTLADTQYF

clone size: .
V gene: TRBV5-4
J gene: TRBJ1-1
D gene: .
CDR3 DNA: TGTGCCAGCAGCGATAGGGGGGGGGCTGCTGAAGCTTTCTTT
CDR3 protein: CASSDRGGAAEAFF

clone size: .
V gene: TRBV28
J gene: TRBJ2-3
D gene: .
CDR3 DNA: TGTGCCAGCAGCCCCTGGTCCGCAGAAGTCACAGATACGCAGTATTTT
CDR3 protein: CASSPWSAEVTDTQYF